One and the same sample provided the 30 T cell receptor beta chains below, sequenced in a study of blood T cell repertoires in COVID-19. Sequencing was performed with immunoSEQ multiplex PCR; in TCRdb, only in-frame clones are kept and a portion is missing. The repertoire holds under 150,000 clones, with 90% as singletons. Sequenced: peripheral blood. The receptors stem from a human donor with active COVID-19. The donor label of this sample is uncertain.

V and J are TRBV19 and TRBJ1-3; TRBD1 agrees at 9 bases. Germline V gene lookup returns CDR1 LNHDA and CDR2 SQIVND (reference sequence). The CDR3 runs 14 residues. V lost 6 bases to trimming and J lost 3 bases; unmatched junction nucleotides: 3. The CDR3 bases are TGTGCCAGTAGGTGGGACAGGGATGGAAACACCATATATTTT. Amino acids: CASRWDRDGNTIYF.

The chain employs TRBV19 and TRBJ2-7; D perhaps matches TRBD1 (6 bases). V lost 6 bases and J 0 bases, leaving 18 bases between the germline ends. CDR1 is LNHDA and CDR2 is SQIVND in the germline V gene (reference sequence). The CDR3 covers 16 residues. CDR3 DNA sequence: TGTGCCAGTAGGCGGACGGGACACAGGAGCTCCTACGAGCAGTACTTC. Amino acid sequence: CASRRTGHRSSYEQYF.

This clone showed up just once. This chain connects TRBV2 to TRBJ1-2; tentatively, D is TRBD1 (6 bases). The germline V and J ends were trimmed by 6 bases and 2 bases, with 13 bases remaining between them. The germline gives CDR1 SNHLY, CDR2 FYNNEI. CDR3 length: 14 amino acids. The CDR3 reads CASRVGQQNYGYTF. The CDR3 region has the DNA TGTGCCAGCAGGGTCGGACAGCAGAACTATGGCTACACCTTC.

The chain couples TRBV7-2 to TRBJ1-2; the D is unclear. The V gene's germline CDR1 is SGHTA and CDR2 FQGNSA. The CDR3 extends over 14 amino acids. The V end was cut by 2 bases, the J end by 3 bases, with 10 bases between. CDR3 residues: CASSLNVGDYGYTF. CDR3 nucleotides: TGTGCCAGCAGCTTAAATGTAGGAGACTATGGCTACACCTTC.

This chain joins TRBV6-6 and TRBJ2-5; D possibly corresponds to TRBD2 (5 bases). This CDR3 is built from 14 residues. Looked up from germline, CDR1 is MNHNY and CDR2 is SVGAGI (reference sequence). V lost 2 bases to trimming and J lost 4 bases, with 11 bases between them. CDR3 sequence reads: CASSYDASLETQYF. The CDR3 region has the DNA TGTGCCAGCAGTTACGATGCTAGCTTAGAGACCCAGTACTTC.

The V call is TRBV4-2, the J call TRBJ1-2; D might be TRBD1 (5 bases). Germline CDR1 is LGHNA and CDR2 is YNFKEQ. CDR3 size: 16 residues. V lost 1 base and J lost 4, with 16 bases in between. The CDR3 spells CASSQASQGGIYGYTF. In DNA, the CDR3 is TGTGCCAGCAGCCAAGCCTCGCAGGGCGGGATCTATGGCTACACCTTC.

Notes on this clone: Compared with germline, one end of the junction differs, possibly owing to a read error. This CDR3 reads CASRIGSGGSLF. The CDR3 DNA reads TGTGCCAGCAGAATAGGTAGCGGGGGGTCCCTCTTC. The V gene is TRBV7-9, the J gene TRBJ2-1; 10 bases map to TRBD2. The germline V gene encodes CDR1 SEHNR and CDR2 FQNEAQ (reference sequence). This CDR3 spans 12 amino acids.

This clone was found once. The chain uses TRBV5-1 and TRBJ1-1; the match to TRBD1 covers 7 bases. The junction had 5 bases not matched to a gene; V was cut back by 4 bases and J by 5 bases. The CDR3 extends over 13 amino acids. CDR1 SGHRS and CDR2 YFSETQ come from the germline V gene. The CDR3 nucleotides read TGCGCCAGCAGCACCCGACAGGGAACTGAAGCTTTCTTT. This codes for CASSTRQGTEAFF.

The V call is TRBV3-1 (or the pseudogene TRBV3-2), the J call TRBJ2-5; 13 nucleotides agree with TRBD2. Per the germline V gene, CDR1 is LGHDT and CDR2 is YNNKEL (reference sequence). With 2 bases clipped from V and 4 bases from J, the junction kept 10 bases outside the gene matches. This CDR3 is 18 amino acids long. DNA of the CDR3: TGTGCCAGCAGCCAACGACGTGGGACTAGCGGGGTGGGAGAGACCCAGTACTTC. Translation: CASSQRRGTSGVGETQYF.

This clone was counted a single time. CDR3: CASSLIARGKFQETQYF. The CDR3, as DNA: TGTGCCAGCAGCCTAATCGCCCGGGGGAAATTCCAAGAGACCCAGTACTTC. The chain carries TRBV3-1 (or the pseudogene TRBV3-2) and TRBJ2-5; D might be TRBD2 (6 bases). Trimming removed 4 bases at V and 1 base at J, with 19 bases between. The CDR3 loop spans 17 amino acids. Germline V lookup: CDR1 LGHDT, CDR2 YNNKEL (reference sequence).

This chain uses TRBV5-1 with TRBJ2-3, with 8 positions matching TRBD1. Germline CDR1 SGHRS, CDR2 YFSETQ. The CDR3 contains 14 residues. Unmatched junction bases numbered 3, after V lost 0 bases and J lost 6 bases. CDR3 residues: CASSLGTGGDTQYF. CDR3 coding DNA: TGCGCCAGCAGCTTGGGCACAGGGGGGGATACGCAGTATTTT.

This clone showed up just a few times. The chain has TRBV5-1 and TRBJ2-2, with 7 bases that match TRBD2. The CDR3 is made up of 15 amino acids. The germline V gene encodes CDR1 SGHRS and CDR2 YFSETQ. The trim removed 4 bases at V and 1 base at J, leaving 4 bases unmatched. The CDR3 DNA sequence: TGCGCCAGCAGCCCCATAGCGGGGAACACCGGGGAGCTGTTTTTT. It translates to CASSPIAGNTGELFF.

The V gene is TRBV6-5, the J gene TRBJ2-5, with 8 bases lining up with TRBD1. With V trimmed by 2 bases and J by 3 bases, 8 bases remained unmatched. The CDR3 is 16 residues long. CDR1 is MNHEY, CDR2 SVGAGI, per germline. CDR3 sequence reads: CASSYARRTGKETQYF. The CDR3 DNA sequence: TGTGCCAGCAGTTACGCCCGGCGGACAGGGAAAGAGACCCAGTACTTC.

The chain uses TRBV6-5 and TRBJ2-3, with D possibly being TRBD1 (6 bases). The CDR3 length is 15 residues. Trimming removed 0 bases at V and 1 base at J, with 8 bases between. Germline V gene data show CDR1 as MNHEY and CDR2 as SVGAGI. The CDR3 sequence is CASSYSNRGTDTQYF. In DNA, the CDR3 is TGTGCCAGCAGTTACTCTAACAGGGGCACAGATACGCAGTATTTT.

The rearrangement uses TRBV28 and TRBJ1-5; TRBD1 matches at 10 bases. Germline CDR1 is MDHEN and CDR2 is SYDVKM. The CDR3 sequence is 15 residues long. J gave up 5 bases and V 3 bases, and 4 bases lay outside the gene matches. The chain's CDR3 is CASSLGQGRHQPQHF. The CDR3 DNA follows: TGTGCCAGCAGTTTGGGACAGGGGAGGCATCAGCCCCAGCATTTT.

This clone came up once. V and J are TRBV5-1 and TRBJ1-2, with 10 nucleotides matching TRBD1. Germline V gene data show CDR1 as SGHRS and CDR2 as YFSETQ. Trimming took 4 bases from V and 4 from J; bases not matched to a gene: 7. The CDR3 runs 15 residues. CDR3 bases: TGCGCCAGCAGCGTAGGGGACAGGGGAGGCTATGGCTACACCTTC. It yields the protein CASSVGDRGGYGYTF.

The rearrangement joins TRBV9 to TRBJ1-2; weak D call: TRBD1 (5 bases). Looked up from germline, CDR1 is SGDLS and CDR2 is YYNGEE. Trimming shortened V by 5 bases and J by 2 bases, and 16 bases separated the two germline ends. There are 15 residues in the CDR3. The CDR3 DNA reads TGTGCCAGCAGGGGGGACTCGGACAAAAACTATGGCTACACCTTC. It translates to CASRGDSDKNYGYTF.

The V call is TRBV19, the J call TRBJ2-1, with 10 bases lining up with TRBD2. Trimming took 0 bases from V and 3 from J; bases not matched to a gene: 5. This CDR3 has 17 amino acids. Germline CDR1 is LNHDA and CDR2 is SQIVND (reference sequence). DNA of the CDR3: TGTGCCAGTAGTATAGACGGTAGCGGGGGGTTCTACAATGAGCAGTTCTTC. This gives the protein CASSIDGSGGFYNEQFF.

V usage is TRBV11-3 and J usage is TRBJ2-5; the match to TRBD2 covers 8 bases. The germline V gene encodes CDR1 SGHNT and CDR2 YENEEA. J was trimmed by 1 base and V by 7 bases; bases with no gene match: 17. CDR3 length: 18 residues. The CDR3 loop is CASTPGLVAGGIQETQYF. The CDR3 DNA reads TGTGCCAGCACCCCCGGTCTGGTTGCGGGGGGTATCCAAGAGACCCAGTACTTC.

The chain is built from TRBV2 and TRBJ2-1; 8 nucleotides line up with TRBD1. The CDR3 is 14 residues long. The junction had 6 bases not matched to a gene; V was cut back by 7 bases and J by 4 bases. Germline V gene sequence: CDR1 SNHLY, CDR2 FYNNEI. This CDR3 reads CASTGTGVYNEQFF. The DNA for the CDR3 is TGTGCCAGCACTGGGACAGGAGTTTACAATGAGCAGTTCTTC. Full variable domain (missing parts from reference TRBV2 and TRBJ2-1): EPEVTQTPSHQVTQMGQEVILRCVPISNHLYFYWYRQILGQKVEFLVSFYNNEISEKSEIFDDQFSVERPDGSNFTLKIRSTKLEDSAMYFCASTGTGVYNEQFFGPGTRLTVL.

The CDR3 coding sequence is TGTGCCAGTAGTAAGACAGGGGCGACCTACGAGCAGTACTTC. Translating it yields CASSKTGATYEQYF. This chain connects TRBV19 to TRBJ2-7, with 8 bases matching TRBD1. The trim removed 4 bases at V and 2 bases at J, leaving 4 bases unmatched. Looked up from germline, CDR1 is LNHDA and CDR2 is SQIVND (reference sequence). The CDR3 sequence is 14 residues long. Using reference TRBV19 and TRBJ2-7 for the parts outside the CDR3, the full variable domain is DGGITQSPKYLFRKEGQNVTLSCEQNLNHDAMYWYRQDPGQGLRLIYYSQIVNDFQKGDIAEGYSVSREKKESFPLTVTSAQKNPTAFYLCASSKTGATYEQYFGPGTRLTVT.

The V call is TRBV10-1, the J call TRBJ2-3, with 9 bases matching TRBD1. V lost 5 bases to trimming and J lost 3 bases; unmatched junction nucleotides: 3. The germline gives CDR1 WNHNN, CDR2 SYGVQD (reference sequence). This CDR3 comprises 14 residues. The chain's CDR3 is CASSRTGVTDTQYF. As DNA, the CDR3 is TGCGCCAGCAGTCGGACAGGGGTTACAGATACGCAGTATTTT.

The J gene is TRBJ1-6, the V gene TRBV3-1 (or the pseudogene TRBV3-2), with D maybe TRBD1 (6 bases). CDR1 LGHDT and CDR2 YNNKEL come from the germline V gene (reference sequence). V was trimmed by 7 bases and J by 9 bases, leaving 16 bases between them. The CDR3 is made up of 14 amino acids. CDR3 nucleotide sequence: TGTGCCAGCACTAGTCAAGGGGGGGGTTCACCCCTCCACTTT. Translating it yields CASTSQGGGSPLHF.

CDR3 region: CASSVLGGTEAFF. CDR3 DNA sequence: TGTGCCAGCAGCGTTCTAGGGGGCACTGAAGCTTTCTTT. The chain uses TRBV9 and TRBJ1-1; D might be TRBD1 (6 bases). This CDR3 is 13 amino acids long. Germline CDR1 reads SGDLS; CDR2 reads YYNGEE. Trimming took off 2 bases at V and 4 bases at J, with 9 bases between the two ends.

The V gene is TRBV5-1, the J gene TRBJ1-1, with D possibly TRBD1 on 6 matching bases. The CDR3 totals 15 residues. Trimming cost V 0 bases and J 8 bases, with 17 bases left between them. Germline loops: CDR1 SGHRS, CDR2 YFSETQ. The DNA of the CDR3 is TGCGCCAGCAGCTTGGGCCCTACACAGGGTTTCGAAGCTTTCTTT. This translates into CASSLGPTQGFEAFF.

The CDR3 region is CASSDLGLAGSSYEQYF. The CDR3 DNA reads as TGTGCCAGCAGTGACTTGGGTCTAGCGGGGAGCTCCTACGAGCAGTACTTC. This rearrangement joins TRBV2 to TRBJ2-7; 9 nucleotides align to TRBD2. The V and J ends lost 3 bases and 0 bases, in that order; junction bases with no gene match: 9. This CDR3 contains 17 residues. Germline values: CDR1 SNHLY, CDR2 FYNNEI.

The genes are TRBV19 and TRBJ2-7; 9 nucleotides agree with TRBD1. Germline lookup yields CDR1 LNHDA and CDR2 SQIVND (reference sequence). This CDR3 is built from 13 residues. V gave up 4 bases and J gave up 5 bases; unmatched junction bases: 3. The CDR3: CASSRQGGDEQYF. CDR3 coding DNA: TGTGCCAGTAGTAGACAGGGGGGCGACGAGCAGTACTTC.

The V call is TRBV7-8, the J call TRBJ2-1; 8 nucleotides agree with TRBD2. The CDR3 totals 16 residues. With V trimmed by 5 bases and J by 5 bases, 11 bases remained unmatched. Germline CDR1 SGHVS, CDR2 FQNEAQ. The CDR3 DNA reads TGTGCCAGCAGCCCATACTTCAGAGCGGGGGACAATGAGCAGTTCTTC. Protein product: CASSPYFRAGDNEQFF.

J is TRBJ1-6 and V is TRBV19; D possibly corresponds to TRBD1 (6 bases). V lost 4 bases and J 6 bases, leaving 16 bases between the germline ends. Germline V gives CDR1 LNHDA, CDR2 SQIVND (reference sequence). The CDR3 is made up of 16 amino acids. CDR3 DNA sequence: TGTGCCAGTAGTACGATCTCCGGGACAAGTAATTCACCCCTCCACTTT. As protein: CASSTISGTSNSPLHF.

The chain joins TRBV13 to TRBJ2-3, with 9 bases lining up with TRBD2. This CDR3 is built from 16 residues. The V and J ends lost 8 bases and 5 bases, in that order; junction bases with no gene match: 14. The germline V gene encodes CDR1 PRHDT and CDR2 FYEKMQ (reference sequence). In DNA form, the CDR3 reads TGTGCCAGCTATCTTACGGGAGCGGGGGGCATAGATACGCAGTATTTT. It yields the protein CASYLTGAGGIDTQYF.